The T cell receptor (beta chain) under discussion was sequenced for a study of CD8 T cell repertoires and HIV-1 epitope variants. In the study overall: Controls were a CMV, EBV and flu pool, Ebola AY9, and no peptide.

The repertoire was sequenced with immunoSEQ multiplex PCR; TCRdb's copy has only in-frame clones and lacks some. This sample has some 87,000 clones; around 67% occur once, and the top ten carry 20% to 30%. CDR3 size: 16 residues. Germline values: CDR1 LGHNA, CDR2 YSLEER. The trim removed 0 bases at V and 6 bases at J, leaving 5 bases unmatched. The specimen was uncultured baseline CD8+ T cells from peripheral blood mononuclear cells (PBMCs). J is TRBJ1-4 and V is TRBV4-3; 9 bases match TRBD1. The source is a male donor with HIV. The CDR3, as DNA: TGCGCCAGCAGCCAAGACCCGACAGGGGGGTATGAAAAACTGTTTTTT. Translated: CASSQDPTGGYEKLFF.